This is a list of T cell receptor beta chains from one sample in a study of blood T cell repertoires in COVID-19. The repertoire was sequenced with immunoSEQ multiplex PCR; TCRdb's copy has only in-frame clones and lacks some. Altogether approximately 300,000 clones are present, roughly 85% being singletons, with the ten largest covering approximately 1.9%. Sequencing was done on a sample of PBMCs or T cells enriched from blood (not recorded which). These TCRs come from a young woman who had been exposed to COVID-19. CDR3s include the opening cysteine and the closing phenylalanine or tryptophan. The D gene is left open where the match is weak. Clone size appears in some rows only: once, few, many, or a class for an expanded clone.

TRBJ2-3 TRBV30 - - CAWRQIPSTDTQYF TGTGCCTGGAGACAGATACCTAGCACAGATACGCAGTATTTT
TRBJ2-2 TRBV2 TRBD2 - CASSTRGGNTGELFF TGTGCCAGCAGCACCCGGGGGGGGAACACCGGGGAGCTGTTTTTT
TRBJ2-1 TRBV9 TRBD1 - CASSQIARQGRGSYNEQFF TGTGCCAGCAGCCAAATCGCCCGACAGGGGCGGGGCTCCTACAATGAGCAGTTCTTC
TRBJ2-3 TRBV7-9 - - CASTLPTGIGNSDTQYF TGTGCCAGTACACTCCCCACAGGGATTGGAAACTCAGATACGCAGTATTTT
TRBJ2-5 TRBV13 TRBD2 - CASSSRSRGRAGETQYF TGTGCCAGCAGCTCCCGATCTCGCGGGAGGGCCGGGGAGACCCAGTACTTC
TRBJ2-3 TRBV27 TRBD2 - CASSGLAGSTDTQYF TGTGCCAGCAGTGGGCTAGCGGGGAGCACAGATACGCAGTATTTT
TRBJ1-2 TRBV12-5 TRBD1 - CASGLVPPRQGYYGYTF TGTGCTAGTGGTTTGGTACCCCCAAGACAGGGATACTATGGCTACACCTTC
TRBJ2-1 TRBV5-4 - - CASSPGLGAVEQFF TGTGCCAGCAGCCCCGGTTTAGGGGCGGTTGAGCAGTTCTTC
TRBJ1-1 TRBV20-1 - - CSARRSGEAFF TGCAGTGCTAGACGGAGCGGTGAAGCTTTCTTT
TRBJ2-3 TRBV27 - - CASSPRDLSTDTQYF TGTGCCAGCAGTCCGCGGGACTTAAGCACAGATACGCAGTATTTT
TRBJ1-1 TRBV30 TRBD1 - CAFEQGAVNTEAFF TGTGCCTTCGAACAGGGGGCTGTGAACACTGAAGCTTTCTTT
TRBJ2-1 TRBV5-3 - - CARSFLGLAQFNEQFF TGTGCCAGAAGCTTTTTAGGGCTAGCCCAATTCAATGAGCAGTTCTTC
TRBJ2-3 TRBV10-3 TRBD1 - CAISESGQRTDTQYF TGTGCCATCAGTGAGTCGGGACAGAGGACAGATACGCAGTATTTT
TRBJ2-7 TRBV4-1 TRBD1 - CASSVSRGSSYEQYF TGCGCCAGCAGCGTCAGCAGGGGGAGTTCCTACGAGCAGTACTTC
TRBJ2-3 TRBV11-3 - - CASSYQGSTDTQYF TGTGCCAGCAGCTATCAGGGGAGCACAGATACGCAGTATTTT
TRBJ1-6 TRBV21-1 - few CASSNHVRASYNSPLHF TGTGCCAGCAGCAATCATGTCAGGGCCTCCTATAATTCACCCCTCCACTTT
TRBJ1-1 TRBV19 - - CASSLYDSQSTEAFF TGTGCCAGTAGTTTATACGACAGTCAGAGTACTGAAGCTTTCTTT
TRBJ1-2 TRBV21-1 - - CASSKDAGLYYGYTF TGTGCCAGCAGCAAAGATGCGGGGCTATACTATGGCTACACCTTC
TRBJ1-2 TRBV10-3 TRBD1 - CAITMGQGSMGNYGYTF TGTGCCATTACCATGGGACAGGGGTCGATGGGGAACTATGGCTACACCTTC
TRBJ1-2 TRBV11-2 - - CASSANTYGYTF TGTGCCAGCAGCGCCAACACGTATGGCTACACCTTC
TRBJ2-1 TRBV4-3 - - CASSQDLWANNEQFF TGCGCCAGCAGCCAAGATCTTTGGGCCAACAATGAGCAGTTCTTC
TRBJ1-2 TRBV19 TRBD1 - CASSPTGYGYTF TGTGCCAGTAGCCCGACAGGGTATGGCTACACCTTC
TRBJ2-1 TRBV28 - - CASSQGWAIYNEQFF TGTGCCAGCAGCCAGGGGTGGGCTATTTACAATGAGCAGTTCTTC
TRBJ2-1 TRBV7-9 TRBD2 - CASSSRGGDYNEQFF TGTGCCAGCAGTTCACGGGGGGGAGATTACAATGAGCAGTTCTTC
TRBJ2-3 TRBV11-3 - - CASSLGRQGSTDTQYF TGTGCCAGCAGCTTAGGTCGCCAGGGCAGCACAGATACGCAGTATTTT
TRBJ1-2 TRBV6-5 TRBD1 - CASSLSRQGRYGYTF TGTGCCAGCAGTCTCTCTCGACAGGGACGCTATGGCTACACCTTC
TRBJ2-2 TRBV2 TRBD2 - CASKGTIQNTGELFF TGTGCGAGCAAAGGGACTATCCAGAACACCGGGGAGCTGTTTTTT
TRBJ1-5 TRBV6-5 - - CASSSRGNQPQHF TGTGCCAGCAGTTCCAGGGGTAATCAGCCCCAGCATTTT
TRBJ2-3 TRBV19 - - CASSPASRVSTDTQYF TGTGCCAGTAGCCCCGCCTCCAGGGTATCCACAGATACGCAGTATTTT
TRBJ1-5 TRBV2 - - CASNTLGGANQPQHF TGTGCCAGCAATACGTTGGGGGGGGCCAATCAGCCCCAGCATTTT
TRBJ2-7 TRBV19 - once CASSIGGSEQYF TGTGCCAGTAGTATAGGGGGCAGCGAGCAGTACTTC
TRBJ2-7 TRBV3-1/TRBV3-2 - - CASSQDGGGAQYF TGTGCCAGCAGCCAAGATGGAGGGGGCGCGCAGTACTTC
TRBJ2-2 TRBV28 TRBD2 - CARGTSGGKGELFF TGTGCCAGGGGTACTAGCGGGGGTAAAGGGGAGCTGTTTTTT
TRBJ1-3 TRBV19 - - CASSIPGVGGSSGNTIYF TGTGCCAGTAGTATACCGGGGGTTGGAGGGAGCTCTGGAAACACCATATATTTT
TRBJ1-2 TRBV21-1 - - CASPRRTGYTF TGTGCCAGCCCGAGGAGAACGGGCTACACCTTC
TRBJ1-5 TRBV27 - - CASSFSVNQPQHF TGTGCCAGCAGTTTCAGTGTAAATCAGCCCCAGCATTTT
TRBJ1-6 TRBV30 TRBD1 - CANSGQDAYNSPLHF TGTGCCAATTCAGGACAGGACGCCTATAATTCACCCCTCCACTTT
TRBJ2-3 TRBV7-8 TRBD2 - CASSLEGRGVTDTQYF TGTGCCAGCAGCTTAGAAGGGCGGGGGGTCACAGATACGCAGTATTTT
TRBJ2-1 TRBV6-2/TRBV6-3 TRBD2 - CASSYPLGGGRSYNEQFF TGTGCCAGCAGTTACCCCCTAGGCGGGGGGAGGTCCTACAATGAGCAGTTCTTC
TRBJ2-1 TRBV6-2/TRBV6-3 - - CASSSSNEQFF TGTGCCAGCAGTTCGAGCAATGAGCAGTTCTTC
TRBJ1-5 TRBV28 - - CASSSGYVQPQHF TGTGCCAGCAGCTCCGGGTATGTTCAGCCCCAGCATTTT
TRBJ1-4 TRBV28 TRBD1 few CASSSPGQGGNEKLFF TGTGCCAGCAGTTCACCGGGACAGGGAGGGAATGAAAAACTGTTTTTT
TRBJ1-2 TRBV19 - - CASSTSSGGNYGYTF TGTGCCAGTAGTACCTCGAGCGGCGGAAACTATGGCTACACCTTC